A single T cell receptor (beta chain) is shown here with its context. V shed 1 base and J 7 bases; nucleotides not matched to a gene: 4. This CDR3 spans 13 amino acids. CDR1 MNHEY and CDR2 SMNVEV come from the germline V gene (reference sequence). The data were obtained in a study of shared clonotypes between healthy human individuals. The authors ran the assay at deep level. Assay: immunoSEQ multiplex PCR; the TCRdb copy retains only in-frame clones and omits some. The sample has 2 million to 2.5 million clones; around 95% are singletons. The source is a man in his late teens or twenties in good health. The chain recombines TRBV27 with TRBJ2-7; 7 positions match TRBD2. Material: naive CD4+ T cells sorted from blood. Subset: CD45RA+ positively selected. The CDR3 is CASSLWPGGEQYF. In DNA form, the CDR3 reads TGTGCCAGCAGTTTATGGCCCGGGGGGGAGCAGTACTTC.